This TCR beta chain was retrieved from a study of control samples from healthy donors and cancer patients. This clone was counted between two and nine times. The CDR3 totals 16 residues. V lost 2 bases, J lost 3 bases, and 3 bases stayed unmatched. CDR1 is LNHDA and CDR2 is SQIVND in the germline V gene (reference sequence). Repertoires were generated with immunoSEQ multiplex PCR, while TCRdb's copy carries only in-frame clones and drops some. The sample lists 150,000 to 160,000 clones; over 90% were seen once. The chain carries TRBV19 and TRBJ2-1; 11 bases are shared with TRBD2. Sequences were obtained from blood. The clonotype comes from a man in his fifties or sixties in good health. This CDR3 reads CASSIYGTSGYNEQFF. The DNA of the CDR3 is TGTGCCAGTAGTATATACGGGACTAGCGGCTACAATGAGCAGTTCTTC. Combining the CDR3 with reference TRBV19 and TRBJ2-1 gives the whole variable domain DGGITQSPKYLFRKEGQNVTLSCEQNLNHDAMYWYRQDPGQGLRLIYYSQIVNDFQKGDIAEGYSVSREKKESFPLTVTSAQKNPTAFYLCASSIYGTSGYNEQFFGPGTRLTVL.